A single sample gave rise to the 3 T cell receptor beta chains below, sequenced in a study of blood T cells in healthy people across ages. The authors ran a second PCR of about 6 to 11 cycles using a sample-barcoded 5' primer and a J-beta primer mix. One entry per CDR3 protein, called by TCRdb with MiXCR from the 5' RACE reads. The sample contains roughly 2 million distinct CDR3 sequences, around half of which appear only once. Sample: blood. The source is a woman between 40 and 50 years old in good health.

In the case of this clonotype: One junction end does not reproduce the germline sequence, and a read error may be involved. The CDR3 region is CASSFGQGISHEQYF. The CDR3 DNA is TGCGCCAGCAGCTTTGGTCAGGGGATCTCCCACGAGCAGTACTTC. The chain carries TRBV5-1 and TRBJ2-7; D is possibly TRBD1 (6 bases). This CDR3 contains 15 residues. Germline values: CDR1 SGHRS, CDR2 YFSETQ.

This clonotype was found a few times. This chain connects TRBV12-3 or TRBV12-4 to TRBJ2-5; TRBD2 is a possible D gene (6 bases). V lost 3 bases and J lost 2, with 13 bases in between. This CDR3 comprises 15 residues. The CDR3 here is CASSFSGGKQETQYF. The CDR3 DNA reads as TGTGCCAGCAGTTTCTCTGGGGGGAAACAAGAGACCCAGTACTTC.

The V gene is TRBV29-1, the J gene TRBJ2-7, with unresolved D. V gave up 8 bases and J gave up 0 bases, with 11 bases separating them. This CDR3 region has 12 residues. The germline CDR1 and CDR2 sequences are SQVTM and ANQGSEA. CDR3 protein: CSFTASSYEQYF. The DNA of the CDR3 is TGCAGCTTCACAGCAAGCTCCTACGAGCAGTACTTC.